The present T cell receptor (beta chain) was sequenced within a study of early T cells in non-severe SARS-CoV-2 infection. Whole-study context: Sequencing input comprised bulk RNA from unsorted whole blood; chain pairing was not available.

Germline values: CDR1 LGHNA, CDR2 YNFKEQ. The V and J ends lost 1 base and 1 base, in that order; junction bases with no gene match: 1. The CDR3 length is 15 residues. Only a few counts were recorded for this clonotype. Its cognate antigen is unknown. Each single cDNA molecule received a unique molecular identifier. TCRdb passed the 5' RACE reads through MiXCR, listing each CDR3 protein once. The sample holds approximately 42,000 distinct CDR3 sequences, approximately 7.1% seen once. Regarding the study as a whole: CD4 and private specificities were missed by VDJdb matching, which favored anti-spike CD8 responses.

This TCR was recovered from an adult who was a healthcare worker with PCR-confirmed SARS-CoV-2 infection or an uninfected control (not recorded which). Sequencing was performed on whole blood. This chain joins TRBV4-2 and TRBJ2-3, with TRBD1 identical over 8 bases. CDR3 nucleotide sequence: TGTGCCAGCAGCCAAGCACAGGGGGGCACAGATACGCAGTATTTT. The encoded protein is CASSQAQGGTDTQYF.